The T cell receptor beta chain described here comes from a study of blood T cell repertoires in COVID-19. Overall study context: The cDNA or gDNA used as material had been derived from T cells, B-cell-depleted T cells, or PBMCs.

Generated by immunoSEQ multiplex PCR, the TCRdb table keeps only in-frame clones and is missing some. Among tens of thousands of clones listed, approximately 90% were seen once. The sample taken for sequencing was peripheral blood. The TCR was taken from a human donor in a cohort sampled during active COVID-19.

The CDR3 reads CASSRGGSGDSPLHF. The CDR3 DNA is TGTGCCAGCAGCCGCGGCGGGAGTGGGGATTCACCCCTCCACTTT. V gene TRBV6-5 combines with J gene TRBJ1-6; D call uncertain. Germline V CDR1 and CDR2: MNHEY, SVGAGI. V gave up 6 bases and J gave up 8 bases, with 17 bases separating them. The CDR3 runs 15 residues.